This TCR beta chain was identified during a study of CD8 T cells in ankylosing spondylitis. A single record per CDR3 protein comes from TCRdb applying MiXCR to the 5' RACE reads. The data hold about 44,000 distinct CDR3 sequences, with 11% observed a single time. The CDR3 runs 16 residues. Germline values: CDR1 SGHRS, CDR2 YFSETQ. The germline V and J ends were trimmed by 0 bases and 3 bases, with 13 bases remaining between them. This clonotype was observed a handful of times. The receptor was derived from a male donor with ankylosing spondylitis or in good health (not recorded which). Sequencing input: blood, either unsorted or a sorted T cell fraction (not recorded which). This chain links TRBV5-1 with TRBJ1-5; the D gene is possibly TRBD1 (5 bases). CDR3 in DNA: TGCGCCAGCAGCTTGGGTTCAGAGGGGAACAATCAGCCCCAGCATTTT. This codes for CASSLGSEGNNQPQHF.